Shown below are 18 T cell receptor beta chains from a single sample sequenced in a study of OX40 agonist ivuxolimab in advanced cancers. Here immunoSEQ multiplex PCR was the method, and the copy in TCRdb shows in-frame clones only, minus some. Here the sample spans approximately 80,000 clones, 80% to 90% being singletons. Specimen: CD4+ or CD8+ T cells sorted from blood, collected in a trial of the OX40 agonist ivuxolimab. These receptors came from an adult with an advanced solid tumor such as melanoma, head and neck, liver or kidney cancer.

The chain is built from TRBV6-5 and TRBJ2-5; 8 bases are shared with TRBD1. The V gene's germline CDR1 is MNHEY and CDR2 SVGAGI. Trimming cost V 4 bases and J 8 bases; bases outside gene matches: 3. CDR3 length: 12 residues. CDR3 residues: CASSFRGQTQYF. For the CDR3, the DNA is TGTGCCAGCAGTTTCAGGGGGCAAACCCAGTACTTC.

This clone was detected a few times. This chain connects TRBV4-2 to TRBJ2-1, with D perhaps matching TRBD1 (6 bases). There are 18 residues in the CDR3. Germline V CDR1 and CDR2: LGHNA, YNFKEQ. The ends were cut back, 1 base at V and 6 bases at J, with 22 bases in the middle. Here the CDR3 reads CASSQAVGWTAGRNEQFF. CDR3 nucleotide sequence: TGTGCCAGCAGCCAAGCTGTAGGGTGGACAGCTGGGCGCAATGAGCAGTTCTTC.

Here the CDR3 reads CASSPLAGVANTGELFF. Here the CDR3 DNA reads TGTGCCAGCAGTCCTCTAGCGGGGGTCGCGAACACCGGGGAGCTGTTTTTT. This sequence joins TRBV2 and TRBJ2-2; 10 nucleotides line up with TRBD2. Germline V gene sequence: CDR1 SNHLY, CDR2 FYNNEI. Trimming removed 5 bases from V and 0 bases from J; junction bases left unmatched: 6. The CDR3 totals 17 residues.

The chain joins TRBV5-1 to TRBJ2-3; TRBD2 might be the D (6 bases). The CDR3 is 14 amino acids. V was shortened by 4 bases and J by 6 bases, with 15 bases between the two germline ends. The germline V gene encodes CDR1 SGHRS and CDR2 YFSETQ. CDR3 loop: CASSPGDPGDTQYF. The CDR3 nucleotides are TGCGCCAGCAGCCCGGGGGACCCGGGGGATACGCAGTATTTT.

CDR3 bases: TGTGCCAGCCAGCCGGCGGGGGCTTCGGGGAATTCACCCCTCCACTTT. Protein product: CASQPAGASGNSPLHF. The chain recombines TRBV7-9 with TRBJ1-6, with D possibly matching TRBD1 (6 bases). CDR1 and CDR2 (germline): SEHNR, FQNEAQ (reference sequence). V lost 8 bases to trimming and J lost 7 bases, with 21 bases between them. CDR3 length equals 16 residues.

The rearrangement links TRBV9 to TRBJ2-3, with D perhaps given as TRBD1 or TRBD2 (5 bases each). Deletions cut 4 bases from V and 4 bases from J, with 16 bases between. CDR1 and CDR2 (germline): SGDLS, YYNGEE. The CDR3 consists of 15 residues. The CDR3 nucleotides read TGTGCCAGCAGCTCACCTTATGGGACCCCAGATACGCAGTATTTT. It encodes CASSSPYGTPDTQYF.

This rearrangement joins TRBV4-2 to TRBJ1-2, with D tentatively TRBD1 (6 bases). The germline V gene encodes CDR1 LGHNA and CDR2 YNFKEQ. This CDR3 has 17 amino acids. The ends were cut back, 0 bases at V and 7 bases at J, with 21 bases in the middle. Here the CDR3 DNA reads TGTGCCAGCAGCCAAGAAGGGTCCAGGGGAGGAGGTGGTGGCTACACCTTC. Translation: CASSQEGSRGGGGGYTF.

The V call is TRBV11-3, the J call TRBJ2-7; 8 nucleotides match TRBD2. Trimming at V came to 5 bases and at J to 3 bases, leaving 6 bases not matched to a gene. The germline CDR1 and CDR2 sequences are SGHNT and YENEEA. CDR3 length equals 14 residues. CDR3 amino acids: CASSHSGRVYEQYF. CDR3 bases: TGTGCCAGCAGCCACAGCGGGAGAGTCTACGAGCAGTACTTC.

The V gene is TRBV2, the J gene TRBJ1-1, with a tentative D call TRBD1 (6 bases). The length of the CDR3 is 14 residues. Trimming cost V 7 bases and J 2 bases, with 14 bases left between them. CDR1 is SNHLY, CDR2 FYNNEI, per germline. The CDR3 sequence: CASTVTGTNTEAFF. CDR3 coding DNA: TGTGCCAGCACCGTAACCGGGACAAACACTGAAGCTTTCTTT.

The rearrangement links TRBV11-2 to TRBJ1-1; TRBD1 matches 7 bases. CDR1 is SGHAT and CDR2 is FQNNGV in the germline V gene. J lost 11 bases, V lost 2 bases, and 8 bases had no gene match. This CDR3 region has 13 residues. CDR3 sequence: CASSLQQGLGAFF. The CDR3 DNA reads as TGTGCCAGCAGCTTACAACAGGGGCTTGGCGCTTTCTTT.

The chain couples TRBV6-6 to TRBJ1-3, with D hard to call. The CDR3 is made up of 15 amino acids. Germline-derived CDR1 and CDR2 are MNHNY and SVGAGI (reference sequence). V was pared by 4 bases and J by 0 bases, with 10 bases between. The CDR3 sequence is CASSSTGDSGNTIYF. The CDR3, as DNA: TGTGCCAGCAGTTCCACCGGAGACTCTGGAAACACCATATATTTT.

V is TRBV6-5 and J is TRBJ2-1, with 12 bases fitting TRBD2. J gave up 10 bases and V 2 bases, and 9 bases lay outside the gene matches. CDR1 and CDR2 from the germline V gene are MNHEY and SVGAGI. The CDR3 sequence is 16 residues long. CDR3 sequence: CASSYRGTSGRPEQFF. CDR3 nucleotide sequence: TGTGCCAGCAGTTACCGGGGGACTAGCGGGCGCCCAGAGCAGTTCTTC.

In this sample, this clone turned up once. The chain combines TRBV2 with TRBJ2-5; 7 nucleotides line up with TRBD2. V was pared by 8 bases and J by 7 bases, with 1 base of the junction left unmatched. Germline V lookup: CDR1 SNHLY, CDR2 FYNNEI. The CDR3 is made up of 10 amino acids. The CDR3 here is CASGGGTQYF. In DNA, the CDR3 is TGTGCCAGCGGCGGGGGGACCCAGTACTTC. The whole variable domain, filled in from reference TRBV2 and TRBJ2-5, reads EPEVTQTPSHQVTQMGQEVILRCVPISNHLYFYWYRQILGQKVEFLVSFYNNEISEKSEIFDDQFSVERPDGSNFTLKIRSTKLEDSAMYFCASGGGTQYFGPGTRLLVL.

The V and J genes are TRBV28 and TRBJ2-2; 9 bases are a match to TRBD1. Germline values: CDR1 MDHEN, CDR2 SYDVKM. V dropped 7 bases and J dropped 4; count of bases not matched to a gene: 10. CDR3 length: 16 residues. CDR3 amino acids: CASTPTGTGTTGELFF. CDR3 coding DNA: TGTGCCAGCACCCCAACCGGGACAGGGACCACCGGGGAGCTGTTTTTT.

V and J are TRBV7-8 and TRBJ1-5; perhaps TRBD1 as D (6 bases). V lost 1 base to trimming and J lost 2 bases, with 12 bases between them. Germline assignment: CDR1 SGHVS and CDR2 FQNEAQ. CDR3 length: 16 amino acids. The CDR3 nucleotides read TGTGCCAGCAGCTTAGGATGGAGACAGGGCAATCAGCCCCAGCATTTT. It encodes CASSLGWRQGNQPQHF.

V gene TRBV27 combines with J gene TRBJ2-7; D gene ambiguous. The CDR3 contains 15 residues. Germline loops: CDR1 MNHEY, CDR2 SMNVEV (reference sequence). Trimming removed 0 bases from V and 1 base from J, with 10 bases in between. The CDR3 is CASSLSISRSYEQYF. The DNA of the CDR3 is TGTGCCAGCAGTTTATCAATCTCAAGATCCTACGAGCAGTACTTC.

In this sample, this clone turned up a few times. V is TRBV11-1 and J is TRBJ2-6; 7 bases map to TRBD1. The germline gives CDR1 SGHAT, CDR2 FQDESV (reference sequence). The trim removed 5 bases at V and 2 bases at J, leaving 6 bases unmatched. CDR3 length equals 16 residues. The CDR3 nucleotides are TGTGCCAGCAGCGCCCGACAGGGAACTGGGGCCAACGTCCTGACTTTC. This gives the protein CASSARQGTGANVLTF.

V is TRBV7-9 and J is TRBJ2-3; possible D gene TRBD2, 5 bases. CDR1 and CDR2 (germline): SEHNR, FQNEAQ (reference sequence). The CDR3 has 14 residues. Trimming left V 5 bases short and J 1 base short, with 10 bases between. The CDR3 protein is CASSTARGTDTQYF. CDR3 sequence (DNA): TGTGCCAGCAGCACGGCGCGGGGCACAGATACGCAGTATTTT.